The rows below give T cell receptor beta chains drawn from one sample of a study of T-cell reconstitution after alpha-beta-depleted transplantation in children. TCRdb re-analysed the PCR reads in MiXCR, keeping a single row per CDR3 protein. The sample holds about 260,000 distinct CDR3 sequences, around 10% seen once. The specimen was peripheral blood, collected 180 days after TCRalphabeta/CD19-depleted stem cell transplant. These receptors originate from a male patient between 2 and 15 years old who had a stem cell transplant for chronic granulomatous disease, so the T cells may come from the graft donor. Each CDR3 is given with its conserved first and last residue. Fields, in order: CDR3 DNA, CDR3 protein, J gene, D gene, V gene, clone size, CDR3 length. A D gene is named only where the DNA matches it firmly. The size entry gives once, few, many or a size class.

CDR3nt: TGTGCCACCAGCAGAGCCAGCTCCAACGGACCAGACGATGGCTACACCTTC
CDR3aa: CATSRASSNGPDDGYTF
j_gene: TRBJ1-2
d_gene: NA
v_gene: TRBV15
abundance: many
len: 17

CDR3nt: TGTGCCAGCAGTTACTCGGGGACTTCTGGCAATCAGCCCCAGCATTTT
CDR3aa: CASSYSGTSGNQPQHF
j_gene: TRBJ1-5
d_gene: NA
v_gene: TRBV6-2/TRBV6-3
abundance: many
len: 16

CDR3nt: TGTGCCAGCAGCCCACGGCTAGCATCCGTTATAAACACCGGGGAGCTGTTTTTT
CDR3aa: CASSPRLASVINTGELFF
j_gene: TRBJ2-2
d_gene: NA
v_gene: TRBV12-3/TRBV12-4
abundance: many
len: 18

CDR3nt: TGCGCCAGCAGAAGGGACGCCTACGAGCAGTACTTC
CDR3aa: CASRRDAYEQYF
j_gene: TRBJ2-7
d_gene: NA
v_gene: TRBV5-1
abundance: many
len: 12

CDR3nt: TGCGCCAGCAGCTCTCCGGGACTGCCCCCCTACGAGCAGTACTTC
CDR3aa: CASSSPGLPPYEQYF
j_gene: TRBJ2-7
d_gene: NA
v_gene: TRBV5-1
abundance: many
len: 15

CDR3nt: TGTGCCAGCTGGGGGGGGGGAGAAGCTTACAATGAGCAGTTCTTC
CDR3aa: CASWGGGEAYNEQFF
j_gene: TRBJ2-1
d_gene: TRBD2
v_gene: TRBV28
abundance: many
len: 15

CDR3nt: TGCGCCAGCAGCTTGGCTGGAATTCGACAGGGGGCCCCCGGGGAGCTGTTTTTT
CDR3aa: CASSLAGIRQGAPGELFF
j_gene: TRBJ2-2
d_gene: TRBD1
v_gene: TRBV5-1
abundance: many
len: 18

CDR3nt: TGTGCCAGCAGCCAAGAGGGGACTAGCGTGTCCTACAATGAGCAGTTCTTC
CDR3aa: CASSQEGTSVSYNEQFF
j_gene: TRBJ2-1
d_gene: TRBD2
v_gene: TRBV4-2
abundance: many
len: 17

CDR3nt: TGCAGCGTTGTAGGAGGAGTCAATGAGCAGTTCTTC
CDR3aa: CSVVGGVNEQFF
j_gene: TRBJ2-1
d_gene: NA
v_gene: TRBV29-1
abundance: many
len: 12

CDR3nt: TGTGCCAGCAGTTTGCGGGCAGGGGGGGTGGACAATGAGCAGTTCTTC
CDR3aa: CASSLRAGGVDNEQFF
j_gene: TRBJ2-1
d_gene: NA
v_gene: TRBV28
abundance: many
len: 16

CDR3nt: TGCGCCAGCAGCTTGGAGGTAGGGGCAACGGGGTCCGAGCAGTACTTC
CDR3aa: CASSLEVGATGSEQYF
j_gene: TRBJ2-7
d_gene: NA
v_gene: TRBV5-1
abundance: many
len: 16